The next 14 T cell receptor beta chains were all read from a single sample in a study of control samples from healthy donors and cancer patients. Measured with immunoSEQ multiplex PCR; TCRdb has only the in-frame clones, and not every one. The table records about 160,000 clones, approximately 90% of them present only once. The source material was blood. The receptors were sampled from a man aged 25 to 40 in good health.

V usage is TRBV3-1 (or the pseudogene TRBV3-2) and J usage is TRBJ1-1; the D gene is possibly TRBD1 (6 bases). The germline V gene has CDR1 LGHDT and CDR2 YNNKEL (reference sequence). V lost 0 bases to trimming and J lost 0 bases, with 8 bases between them. This CDR3 spans 15 amino acids. CDR3 sequence: CASSQEGGLNTEAFF. Written as DNA, the CDR3 is TGTGCCAGCAGCCAAGAAGGGGGATTGAACACTGAAGCTTTCTTT.

This chain connects TRBV29-1 to TRBJ1-2; D is perhaps TRBD1 (6 bases). Germline CDR1 and CDR2: SQVTM and ANQGSEA. The CDR3 length is 12 residues. V gave up 5 bases and J gave up 6 bases, with 13 bases separating them. CDR3 DNA sequence: TGCAGCGTTAGTTCAGGGGAGCATGGCTACACCTTC. It specifies CSVSSGEHGYTF.

The gene calls are TRBV28 and TRBJ2-1; 8 bases agree with TRBD2. The CDR3 totals 16 residues. V was clipped by 6 bases and J by 4 bases; unmatched bases: 11. The germline V gene encodes CDR1 MDHEN and CDR2 SYDVKM. The DNA of the CDR3 is TGTGCCAGCAGAGCGGGGGCGGGAGGTAAATACAATGAGCAGTTCTTC. This codes for CASRAGAGGKYNEQFF.

The chain couples TRBV18 to TRBJ2-7; the match to TRBD1 covers 12 bases. The CDR3 length is 14 residues. Trimming removed 8 bases from V and 7 bases from J; junction bases left unmatched: 9. Per germline, CDR1 KGHSH and CDR2 LQKENI. The CDR3 coding sequence is TGTGCCAGCGTTCCGGGACAGGGGGCGCGAGAGCAGTACTTC. Translation: CASVPGQGAREQYF. Full variable domain (rest looked up from reference TRBV18 and TRBJ2-7): NAGVMQNPRHLVRRRGQEARLRCSPMKGHSHVYWYRQLPEEGLKFMVYLQKENIIDESGMPKERFSAEFPKEGPSILRIQQVVRGDSAAYFCASVPGQGAREQYFGPGTRLTVT.

The chain uses TRBV4-2 and TRBJ2-7; 13 bases align to TRBD2. There are 21 residues in the CDR3. The V gene end was trimmed by 1 base and the J gene end by 2 bases; junction bases not matched to a gene: 17. The germline CDR1 and CDR2 sequences are LGHNA and YNFKEQ. CDR3 DNA: TGTGCCAGCAGCCAAGGTCCAGCTCAGACTAGCGGGAGGACTACTACCTACGAGCAGTACTTC. Its protein is CASSQGPAQTSGRTTTYEQYF.

The V call is TRBV19, the J call TRBJ2-2, with D possibly being TRBD2 (6 bases). V was clipped by 8 bases and J by 3 bases, with 13 bases between them. Germline CDR1 reads LNHDA; CDR2 reads SQIVND (reference sequence). This CDR3 comprises 14 residues. CDR3 in DNA: TGTGCCAGTCGGGACCCGGGGGACACCGGGGAGCTGTTTTTT. It codes for CASRDPGDTGELFF.

The V call is TRBV6-5, the J call TRBJ1-1, with 7 bases that match TRBD1. There are 14 residues in the CDR3. The germline gives CDR1 MNHEY, CDR2 SVGAGI. After removal of 5 bases from V and 7 bases from J, the junction contained 10 bases not matched to a gene. CDR3 protein: CASSNMGQRYEAFF. DNA of the CDR3: TGTGCCAGCAGTAATATGGGACAGCGATATGAAGCTTTCTTT.

The gene calls are TRBV5-5 and TRBJ1-1; no reliable D call. Germline assignment: CDR1 SGHKS and CDR2 YYEKEE (reference sequence). The CDR3 is 14 residues long. The V and J ends lost 0 bases and 3 bases respectively, with 9 bases between them. The CDR3 coding sequence is TGTGCCAGCAGCTTGGCCTTCCGAGACACTGAAGCTTTCTTT. This gives the protein CASSLAFRDTEAFF.

The chain links TRBV2 to TRBJ1-6; D call uncertain. V lost 6 bases and J lost 9, with 12 bases in between. CDR3 length: 13 residues. Germline V gene lookup returns CDR1 SNHLY and CDR2 FYNNEI. The CDR3 bases are TGTGCCAGCAGGAGGTTGGTAGGTTCACCCCTCCACTTT. Translation: CASRRLVGSPLHF.

This chain connects TRBV5-1 to TRBJ2-7, with 8 nucleotides matching TRBD2. The junction had 2 bases not matched to a gene; V was cut back by 0 bases and J by 6 bases. Per germline, CDR1 SGHRS and CDR2 YFSETQ. This CDR3 has 13 amino acids. The DNA of the CDR3 is TGCGCCAGCAGCTTGGCCGGGGGGGCCGAGCAGTACTTC. This codes for CASSLAGGAEQYF. The full variable domain, its missing parts supplied by reference TRBV5-1 and TRBJ2-7, is KAGVTQTPRYLIKTRGQQVTLSCSPISGHRSVSWYQQTPGQGLQFLFEYFSETQRNKGNFPGRFSGRQFSNSRSEMNVSTLELGDSALYLCASSLAGGAEQYFGPGTRLTVT.

V usage is TRBV4-3 and J usage is TRBJ2-5, with TRBD1 matching 12 bases. CDR3 length equals 16 residues. Germline CDR1 is LGHNA and CDR2 is YSLEER. V shed 0 bases, J shed 5 bases, and the junction held 4 bases outside the gene matches. The CDR3 region has the DNA TGCGCCAGCAGCCAAGATAGGGACAGGGGGCGTGAGACCCAGTACTTC. Amino acid sequence: CASSQDRDRGRETQYF.

The chain uses TRBV20-1 and TRBJ2-7; D call uncertain. Trimming stripped 2 bases from V and 2 bases from J, with 4 bases between. Per the germline V gene, CDR1 is DFQATT and CDR2 is SNEGSKA (reference sequence). This CDR3 comprises 11 residues. CDR3 DNA: TGCAGTGCTAGAAGGGCCTACGAGCAGTACTTC. This sequence encodes CSARRAYEQYF.

The V and J genes are TRBV3-1 (or the pseudogene TRBV3-2) and TRBJ1-5; the match to TRBD1 covers 7 bases. V lost 6 bases to trimming and J lost 4 bases; unmatched junction nucleotides: 3. The germline gives CDR1 LGHDT, CDR2 YNNKEL (reference sequence). There are 13 residues in the CDR3. DNA of the CDR3: TGTGCCAGCAGTGACAGGGCAAATCAGCCCCAGCATTTT. Translating it yields CASSDRANQPQHF.

This sequence joins TRBV5-6 and TRBJ2-7; unclear D gene. This CDR3 comprises 14 residues. The ends were cut back, 1 base at V and 2 bases at J, with 10 bases in the middle. CDR1 and CDR2 (germline): SGHDT, YYEEEE. Here the CDR3 reads CASSLYSVPYEQYF. CDR3 bases: TGTGCCAGCAGCTTGTATTCGGTTCCCTACGAGCAGTACTTC.